This passage covers 10 T cell receptor beta chains from one sample sequenced in a study of post-analysis software for immune sequencing data. Their cognate antigens are unknown. Every TCR beta cDNA library bore unique molecular identifiers. TCRdb independently ran MiXCR on the PCR reads; one entry per CDR3 protein. The sample has a few hundred thousand distinct CDR3 sequences; roughly 45% are singletons. Study results and caveats: Elevated frequency relative to controls characterized several TRBV segments in patients, TRBV5-6, TRBV5-1 and TRBV20-1 among them.

Sequencing was performed on blood. These receptors were obtained from a girl between 5 and 17 years old with multiple sclerosis.

Only a few counts were recorded for this clonotype. V usage is TRBV3-1 and J usage is TRBJ2-4; possibly TRBD2 for D (7 bases). TRBJ2-5 explains the end of the DNA better; the J call may be wrong. CDR1 and CDR2 from the germline V gene are LGHDT and YNNKEL (reference sequence). The CDR3 contains 15 residues. The DNA of the CDR3 is TGTGCCAGCAGCCAAGATCCGGGGGGCGCTGGGACCCAGTACTTC. It translates to CASSQDPGGAGTQYF.

A word on this clonotype: The germline gene is not matched at one end of the junction; a read error may be the cause. The V and J genes are TRBV4-1 and TRBJ2-3; TRBD2 matches at 8 bases. Per the germline V gene, CDR1 is MGHRA and CDR2 is YSYEKL. This CDR3 has 16 residues. The CDR3 DNA follows: TGCGCCAGCAGCCAAGTTACTAGCGGAAACACAGGTACGCAGTATTTT. Amino acid sequence: CASSQVTSGNTGTQYF.

Comment on this clonotype: This may be a read error: a much more frequent sequence differs by one nucleotide. This rearrangement joins TRBV28 to TRBJ2-1; no definite D call. CDR3 size: 13 residues. The germline V gene has CDR1 MDHEN and CDR2 SYDVKM. The CDR3 is CATSWGGRDEQFF. CDR3 coding DNA: TGTGCCACCAGTTGGGGTGGAAGGGATGAGCAGTTCTTC.

This clonotype was seen a handful of times. The CDR3 sequence is CASSPRTGLEHEQYF. In DNA form, the CDR3 reads TGCGCCAGCAGCCCCCGGACAGGCCTTGAGCACGAGCAGTACTTC. The chain carries TRBV5-1 and TRBJ2-5, with 7 bases fitting TRBD1. The DNA matches TRBJ2-7 better at its end, which makes the J call doubtful. Germline assignment: CDR1 SGHRS and CDR2 YFSETQ. There are 15 residues in the CDR3.

The chain employs TRBV12-3 or TRBV12-4 and TRBJ1-2; 10 bases line up with TRBD1. With V trimmed by 6 bases and J by 3 bases, 10 bases remained unmatched. The CDR3 is 16 amino acids. The CDR3 DNA reads TGTGCCAGCAGCCTAGGCCGACAGGGGGCACACTATGGCTACACCTTC. Translating gives CASSLGRQGAHYGYTF.

The V and J genes are TRBV19 and TRBJ2-5; TRBD2 matches 7 bases. With 3 bases clipped from V and 4 bases from J, the junction kept 5 bases outside the gene matches. Germline CDR1 is LNHDA and CDR2 is SQIVND (reference sequence). The CDR3 spans 14 residues. The CDR3 DNA reads TGTGCCAGTAGTATGGGCGGGGGACGAGAGACCCAGTACTTC. This sequence encodes CASSMGGGRETQYF.

Points on this clonotype: Sequence at one end of the junction differs from germline and may be a read error. The CDR3 region has the DNA TGCAGTGCTCGAGAGGACAGGGCGGTAGGGGGCTACACCTTC. As protein: CSAREDRAVGGYTF. This chain uses TRBV20-1 with TRBJ1-2; the match to TRBD1 covers 8 bases. Germline V gene sequence: CDR1 DFQATT, CDR2 SNEGSKA (reference sequence). The CDR3 runs 14 residues.

The sample holds a few counts of this clonotype. The J gene is TRBJ2-1, the V gene TRBV29-1, with 15 bases lining up with TRBD2. Trimming took 4 bases from V and 6 from J; bases not matched to a gene: 7. The germline gives CDR1 SQVTM, CDR2 ANQGSEA. The CDR3 length is 16 residues. This CDR3 reads CSVVPGLAGGSNEQFF. The CDR3 nucleotides are TGCAGCGTTGTACCGGGACTAGCGGGAGGAAGCAATGAGCAGTTCTTC.

The CDR3 coding sequence is TGTGCCAGCAGTTATGCGGGCCCGAGCTCCTACGAGCAGTACTTC. It codes for CASSYAGPSSYEQYF. The chain recombines TRBV7-2 with TRBJ2-7; maybe TRBD2 (5 bases). This CDR3 has 15 residues. CDR1 is SGHTA and CDR2 is FQGNSA in the germline V gene. Between the trimmed V and J ends, which lost 6 bases and 0 bases, there was a span of 15 bases.

This clonotype was counted a few times. V gene TRBV5-1 combines with J gene TRBJ1-1; weak D call: TRBD1 (5 bases). This CDR3 region has 15 residues. Germline loops: CDR1 SGHRS, CDR2 YFSETQ. Deletions cut 0 bases from V and 0 bases from J, with 9 bases between. This CDR3 reads CASSLETVMNTEAFF. In DNA, the CDR3 is TGCGCCAGCAGCTTGGAGACAGTCATGAACACTGAAGCTTTCTTT. Based on the CDR3 plus reference TRBV5-1 and TRBJ1-1, the full variable domain is KAGVTQTPRYLIKTRGQQVTLSCSPISGHRSVSWYQQTPGQGLQFLFEYFSETQRNKGNFPGRFSGRQFSNSRSEMNVSTLELGDSALYLCASSLETVMNTEAFFGQGTRLTVV.